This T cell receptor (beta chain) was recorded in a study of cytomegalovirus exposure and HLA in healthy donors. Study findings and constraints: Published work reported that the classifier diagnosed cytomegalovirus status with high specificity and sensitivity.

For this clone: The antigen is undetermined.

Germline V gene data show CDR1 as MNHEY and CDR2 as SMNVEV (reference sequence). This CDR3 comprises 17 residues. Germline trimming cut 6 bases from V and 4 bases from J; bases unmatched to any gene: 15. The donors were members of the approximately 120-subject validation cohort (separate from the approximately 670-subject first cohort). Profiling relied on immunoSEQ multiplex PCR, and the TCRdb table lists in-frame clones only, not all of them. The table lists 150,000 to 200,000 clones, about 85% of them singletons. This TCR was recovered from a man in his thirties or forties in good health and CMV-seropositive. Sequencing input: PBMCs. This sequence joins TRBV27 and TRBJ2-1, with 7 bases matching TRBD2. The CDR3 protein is CASRPPPRERGYNEQFF. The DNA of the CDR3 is TGTGCCAGCAGACCCCCCCCTAGGGAGCGGGGTTACAATGAGCAGTTCTTC.